This T cell receptor (beta chain) stems from a study of early stage breast cancer tumors. Study overall: The ER+/PR+/HER2- tumors included 7 to 9 ductal and a few lobular carcinomas. Regarding the study as a whole: Blood repertoires resembled normal breast more than tumor. Most shared enriched TCRB sequences were commonly generated ones. Bulk DNA sequencing of unsorted cells missed chain pairing and markers.

This clone was seen only a few times. Its antigen is not identified. V lost 3 bases and J 0 bases, leaving 6 bases between the germline ends. CDR3 length: 13 amino acids. The germline V gene encodes CDR1 MNHEY and CDR2 SMNVEV (reference sequence). Clones were read by immunoSEQ multiplex PCR, and TCRdb kept only the in-frame ones, dropping some. The sample has about 10,000 clones, 66% seen once. The source of this sequence is a person in their fifties or sixties with breast cancer. V and J are TRBV27 and TRBJ2-7; no firm D call. Sequenced input: breast tumor tissue. The chain's CDR3 is CASSFSPSYEQYF. For the CDR3, the DNA is TGTGCCAGCAGTTTCTCCCCCTCCTACGAGCAGTACTTC.